The T cell receptor beta chain under discussion was sequenced for a study of cytomegalovirus exposure and HLA in healthy donors. Study conclusions and caveats: Several of the most significant clusters were apparently associated with common viral pathogens in a later analysis.

This clone was recorded a few times. Its antigen is unknown. This CDR3 spans 15 amino acids. Germline lookup yields CDR1 SGDLS and CDR2 YYNGEE. Trimming removed 4 bases from V and 5 bases from J; junction bases left unmatched: 8. Primers for the PCR totalled 60 Vbeta and 13 Jbeta. The data were produced by immunoSEQ multiplex PCR, yet TCRdb's version contains in-frame clones alone and is incomplete. The sample contains approximately 110,000 clones, roughly 68% of which appear only once. Source material: PBMCs. This clonotype was obtained from a woman in her forties or fifties in good health and CMV-seropositive. The genes are TRBV9 and TRBJ2-1, with 8 bases fitting TRBD1. The CDR3 nucleotides are TGTGCCAGCAGCTCTAGGGACAGGCCTAACAATGAGCAGTTCTTC. Protein: CASSSRDRPNNEQFF.